A selection of T cell receptor beta chains follows, all from one sample in a study of blood T cells in healthy people across ages. TCRdb independently ran MiXCR on the 5' RACE reads; one entry per CDR3 protein. The sample holds 600,000 or so distinct CDR3 sequences, 45% to 55% seen once. The material sequenced was blood. The receptors come from an elderly man in good health. Each CDR3 is given with its conserved first and last residue. The D gene is left open where the match is weak. A clone size is listed for some rows: how often the clone was seen (once, few, many), or a class if it is expanded.

size | J | V | D | CDR3 | DNA
. | TRBJ2-1 | TRBV6-5 | . | CAGRVLNEQFF | TGTGCCGGCCGCGTCCTCAATGAGCAGTTCTTC
. | TRBJ2-7 | TRBV20-1 | . | CSARDWDRGYYEQYF | TGCAGTGCTAGAGATTGGGATAGAGGGTACTACGAGCAGTACTTC
. | TRBJ2-3 | TRBV10-1 | . | CASSESGGGDTQYF | TGCGCCAGCAGTGAGTCCGGCGGAGGAGATACGCAGTATTTT
. | TRBJ2-3 | TRBV20-1 | . | CSAIKSGLRGTDTQYF | TGCAGTGCTATTAAGTCGGGCCTACGTGGCACAGATACGCAGTATTTT
many | TRBJ2-3 | TRBV6-5 | TRBD1 | CASSFSPSTGGRSDTQYF | TGTGCCAGCAGTTTTTCCCCTTCGACAGGGGGCCGGTCAGATACGCAGTATTTT
. | TRBJ1-6 | TRBV3-1 | . | CASSQADSVSSPLHF | TGTGCCAGCAGCCAAGCCGACAGTGTCTCCTCACCCCTCCACTTT
few | TRBJ2-3 | TRBV7-2 | TRBD2 | CASSELAGRPPQYF | TGTGCCAGCAGCGAGCTAGCGGGGAGGCCCCCGCAGTATTTT
few | TRBJ1-2 | TRBV20-1 | . | CSALQGPGGYTF | TGCAGTGCTCTCCAGGGACCGGGGGGCTACACCTTC
. | TRBJ2-3 | TRBV7-9 | TRBD1 | CASSTDRGGPDTQYF | TGTGCCAGCAGCACAGACAGGGGAGGTCCAGATACGCAGTATTTT
few | TRBJ2-1 | TRBV20-1 | TRBD2 | CSARVAGTSGRAGYNEQFF | TGCAGTGCTAGAGTGGCCGGGACTAGCGGGAGGGCCGGGTACAATGAGCAGTTCTTC
few | TRBJ2-3 | TRBV10-3 | . | CAITPRDTGDTQYF | TGTGCCATCACCCCCCGGGACACAGGAGATACGCAGTATTTT
. | TRBJ1-1 | TRBV10-3 | . | CAISLEVGSGTEAFF | TGTGCCATCAGTCTAGAGGTGGGCTCGGGCACTGAAGCTTTCTTT
. | TRBJ2-1 | TRBV2 | TRBD2 | CASSRSSGGLGNEQFF | TGTGCCAGCTCAAGGTCCAGCGGGGGGCTGGGGAATGAGCAGTTCTTC
few | TRBJ2-1 | TRBV7-2 | TRBD1 | CASSLDRAPNEQFF | TGTGCCAGCAGCTTGGACAGGGCCCCCAATGAGCAGTTCTTC
. | TRBJ2-1 | TRBV15 | TRBD2 | CATSTKTSGSNEQFF | TGTGCCACCAGCACCAAGACTAGCGGGAGCAATGAGCAGTTCTTC
many | TRBJ2-7 | TRBV6-6 | . | CASGRQETYEQYF | TGTGCCAGCGGCCGACAGGAAACCTACGAGCAGTACTTC
many | TRBJ2-5 | TRBV6-5 | . | CASSFSQGRETQYF | TGTGCCAGCAGTTTCTCACAGGGGAGGGAGACCCAGTACTTC
. | TRBJ2-4 | TRBV7-9 | TRBD1 | CASSLEAGGTKNIQYF | TGTGCCAGCAGCTTAGAGGCAGGGGGCACCAAAAACATTCAGTACTTC
. | TRBJ2-7 | TRBV24-1 | . | CATSERGLSEQYF | TGTGCCACCAGTGAACGCGGGTTGAGCGAGCAGTACTTC
few | TRBJ2-5 | TRBV7-8 | . | CASSIGQETQYF | TGTGCCAGCAGCATTGGGCAAGAGACCCAGTACTTC
. | TRBJ2-3 | TRBV29-1 | TRBD1 | CSVERDSYTQYF | TGCAGCGTTGAACGGGACAGTTATACGCAGTATTTT
many | TRBJ1-1 | TRBV7-9 | . | CASSPLMNTEAFF | TGTGCCAGCAGCCCCCTCATGAACACTGAAGCTTTCTTT
. | TRBJ2-5 | TRBV21-1 | . | CASSKGTSATQETQYF | TGTGCCAGCAGTAAGGGGACTAGCGCAACTCAAGAGACCCAGTACTTC
few | TRBJ1-2 | TRBV6-5 | . | CASSPGTSRNYGYTF | TGTGCCAGCAGTCCCGGGACAAGTCGGAACTATGGCTACACCTTC
. | TRBJ1-4 | TRBV20-1 | . | CSAGGTRPPQNEKLFF | TGCAGTGCTGGGGGCACCCGACCCCCACAGAATGAAAAACTGTTTTTT
. | TRBJ1-1 | TRBV29-1 | . | CSVEKGGTEAFF | TGCAGCGTTGAGAAAGGGGGGACTGAAGCTTTCTTT
once | TRBJ2-4 | TRBV7-3 | TRBD2 | CASSLTGTSGKNIQYF | TGTGCCAGCAGCTTAACGGGGACTAGCGGAAAAAACATTCAGTACTTC
. | TRBJ1-1 | TRBV20-1 | . | CSARDYGTEAFF | TGCAGTGCTAGAGATTACGGGACTGAAGCTTTCTTT
few | TRBJ2-5 | TRBV29-1 | TRBD1 | CSVGQGTEETQYF | TGCAGCGTAGGACAGGGGACCGAAGAGACCCAGTACTTC
few | TRBJ2-5 | TRBV20-1 | . | CSAGWTAGQTQYF | TGCAGTGCCGGCTGGACTGCGGGCCAGACCCAGTACTTC
many | TRBJ2-7 | TRBV7-9 | TRBD2 | CASSLLSSGYSYEQYF | TGTGCCAGCAGCTTACTCTCTAGCGGGTACTCCTACGAGCAGTACTTC
. | TRBJ2-5 | TRBV20-1 | . | CSASHTYGTQYF | TGCAGTGCTAGCCACACTTATGGGACCCAGTACTTC
. | TRBJ2-5 | TRBV12-3/TRBV12-4 | . | CASSRWRTPGGGEQYF | TGTGCCAGCAGTAGGTGGAGGACTCCCGGCGGTGGGGAGCAGTACTTC
few | TRBJ2-5 | TRBV4-3 | . | CASSQDIGEEETQYF | TGCGCCAGCAGCCAAGATATTGGTGAAGAAGAGACCCAGTACTTC
few | TRBJ2-7 | TRBV6-5 | TRBD2 | CASSSNGGGSEQYF | TGTGCCAGCAGTTCGAATGGGGGGGGAAGCGAGCAGTACTTC
. | TRBJ2-7 | TRBV20-1 | TRBD1 | CSARIPGQNYEQYF | TGCAGTGCTAGGATCCCGGGACAGAACTACGAGCAGTACTTC
. | TRBJ2-7 | TRBV6-2/TRBV6-3 | . | CASSYDTRKDYEQYF | TGTGCCAGCAGTTACGACACAAGAAAAGACTACGAGCAGTACTTC
. | TRBJ1-6 | TRBV6-6 | TRBD1 | CAGSYGTGRAGPPHF | TGTGCCGGCAGTTACGGGACAGGACGAGCGGGACCCCCCCACTTT
. | TRBJ2-3 | TRBV15 | . | CATSRAPRRGGTDTQYF | TGTGCCACCAGCAGAGCCCCCCGAAGGGGCGGCACAGATACGCAGTATTTT
. | TRBJ2-5 | TRBV3-1 | . | CASSQAGASQETQYF | TGTGCCAGCAGCCAAGCGGGGGCCTCCCAAGAGACCCAGTACTTC
. | TRBJ1-2 | TRBV18 | . | CASSPPRDGLYGYTF | TGTGCCAGCTCACCACCTAGGGACGGGCTCTATGGCTACACCTTC
few | TRBJ2-4 | TRBV29-1 | TRBD2 | CSAGGGLGKNIQYF | TGCAGCGCCGGGGGGGGGCTAGGCAAAAACATTCAGTACTTC
once | TRBJ2-1 | TRBV11-1 | . | CASSNGRSPVEQFF | TGTGCCAGCAGCAACGGACGGAGTCCAGTCGAGCAGTTCTTC
. | TRBJ2-3 | TRBV20-1 | . | CSLELAADTQYF | TGCAGTTTGGAACTCGCGGCAGATACGCAGTATTTT
once | TRBJ2-4 | TRBV7-2 | . | CASSLVQTTYELYF | TGTGCCAGCAGCTTAGTCCAGACCACCTACGAGCTGTACTTC
few | TRBJ2-7 | TRBV20-1 | . | CSAPTLEQGRYEQYF | TGCAGTGCCCCGACTCTTGAGCAGGGGAGGTACGAGCAGTACTTC
. | TRBJ2-1 | TRBV10-1 | . | CASSEDPGNEQFF | TGCGCCAGCAGTGAGGACCCTGGCAATGAGCAGTTCTTC
. | TRBJ1-4 | TRBV7-2 | . | CASSHQSDTIKSNEKLFF | TGTGCCAGCAGCCACCAGTCCGACACGATCAAAAGTAATGAAAAACTGTTTTTT
many | TRBJ2-1 | TRBV6-5 | . | CASSYSTGFNNEQFF | TGTGCCAGCAGTTACTCAACAGGATTCAACAATGAGCAGTTCTTC
. | TRBJ2-7 | TRBV28 | . | CASSLPQRSDYEQYF | TGTGCCAGCAGTTTGCCGCAACGGTCAGACTACGAGCAGTACTTC
. | TRBJ2-3 | TRBV10-3 | . | CAVSDPDTQYF | TGTGCCGTCAGTGACCCGGATACGCAGTATTTT
many | TRBJ2-4 | TRBV6-5 | TRBD1 | CASSSPGTANIQYF | TGTGCCAGCAGCAGCCCTGGGACAGCCAACATTCAGTACTTC
few | TRBJ2-1 | TRBV5-1 | . | CASGAGSYNEQFF | TGCGCCAGCGGCGCCGGGAGTTACAATGAGCAGTTCTTC
. | TRBJ2-2 | TRBV5-5 | . | CASSLLAEGGGELFF | TGTGCCAGCAGCTTGCTAGCGGAGGGGGGCGGGGAGTTGTTTTTT
few | TRBJ2-7 | TRBV10-3 | . | CAISNSGDYEQYF | TGTGCCATCAGTAACTCAGGGGACTACGAGCAGTACTTC
. | TRBJ2-3 | TRBV30 | TRBD2 | CAWRVPGLAATDTQYF | TGTGCCTGGAGGGTGCCGGGACTAGCGGCGACAGATACGCAGTATTTT
once | TRBJ2-7 | TRBV6-2/TRBV6-3 | . | CASTPSGTSYEQYF | TGTGCCAGCACCCCCTCCGGGACCTCCTACGAGCAGTACTTC